This TCR beta chain was obtained from a study of shared clonotypes between healthy human individuals. Study-level background: Each donor contributed plates that comprised three CD4 naive, three CD4 memory, two CD8 naive and one CD8 memory.

The table came from immunoSEQ multiplex PCR; TCRdb's copy has only in-frame clones and leaves some out. The data contain approximately 2.1 million clones, approximately 95% of them singletons. The sample consisted of naive CD4+ T cells from PBMCs. Documented subset: CD45RA+ positively selected. This clonotype was sampled from a man between 18 and 35 years old in good health. Some clones in this sample may be carry-over from other donors' samples.

The CDR3 here is CAWNLAGGPLAGELFF. CDR3 bases: TGTGCCTGGAACCTAGCGGGAGGGCCTCTAGCCGGGGAGCTGTTTTTT. This chain uses TRBV30 with TRBJ2-2, with 12 bases aligning to TRBD2. After removal of 4 bases from V and 6 bases from J, the junction contained 9 bases not matched to a gene. Germline V gene data show CDR1 as GTSNPN and CDR2 as SVGIG (reference sequence). This CDR3 has 16 amino acids.